This entry is about one TCR beta chain. No antigen is known for it. Qualities for individual bases were not recorded, and no much larger clone is one base off. TCRbeta CDR3 regions were amplified from genomic DNA by means of the immunoSEQ Assay, a bias-controlled multiplex PCR. From the authors' description of their analysis: The number of nucleated cells in each sample was estimated from the amplification of reference gene primers within the assay. To quantify the absolute abundance of each unique TCRbeta CDR3 rearrangement, sequence reads were collapsed and filtered. For each sample, productive Simpson clonality was calculated as the square root of Simpson's diversity index across productive rearrangements. TCRdb holds this immuneACCESS table with in-frame rearrangements only. Some clones are missing; in checked studies, unresolved V genes explain under half, and the rest has no known cause. Clone size and the V and J calls come from that table; the DNA yielded D and trimming. Recorded for this sample are around 190,000 clones; roughly 77% of them occurred a single time. In total, the top ten clones hold less than 20% of the sample.

This sample is part of a study of blood T cell repertoires in COVID-19 (dated by TCRdb to 2018 to 2021). Notes on the research overall: Collaborator samples came from the United States, Italy and Spain and covered acute and convalescent phases of COVID-19. The repertoires were released in a freely available public database meant as a resource for research on the immune response to SARS-CoV-2. Subjects who had been exposed to COVID-19, were actively infected with it, or had recovered from it provided the deeply sampled blood TCRbeta repertoires that made up the dataset. A de-identified subject ID, COVID-19 status, age in years and sex were almost always included in the sample metadata. The samples were drawn from two sources: the first 160 participants of the ongoing ImmuneRACE study, and 950 to 1,500 subjects contributed by 6 global collaborators. Where HLA class I and class II types were available, the types were taken from metadata supplied by the sample provider, not from assay-based typing. The material from the prospective study consisted of cDNA or gDNA derived from T cells, B-cell-depleted T cells, or PBMCs.

Enrolling through a virtual design, the prospective study's participants ranged in age from roughly 18 to 100 years and lived across some 23 United States geographic areas. In the prospective study, participants were assigned to cohorts based on the clinical history participants reported in a screening survey and a study questionnaire. In the prospective study, mobile phlebotomists collected whole blood, serum and a nasopharyngeal or oropharyngeal swab from each participant. Prospective study participants could optionally give additional blood draws and questionnaires over a 2-month period. Before DNA extraction, blood samples from the prospective study were shipped at room temperature or frozen. The CDR3 runs 16 residues from the cysteine to the phenylalanine. Just CDR3 DNA is preserved here, 48 bases in frame from base 1. The germline V gene (reference sequence) specifies SGHNT as CDR1 and YYREEE as CDR2. From V the trimming removes 4 bases and from J it removes 4 bases, while the gene matches leave 6 bases of the junction unaccounted for.

Results and caveats for the whole study, not just this receptor: Clinical and demographic metadata were provided uncurated, with the amount varying by source and participant.

Input material: PBMCs or T cells enriched from blood (not recorded which). The chain uses TRBV5-4 and TRBJ2-5; 14 bases in the junction line up with TRBD2. This clonotype was sampled from a woman in her 50s with acute COVID-19. The CDR3 sequence is CASSDGTSGGLETQYF. The DNA sequence follows: TGTGCCAGCAGCGACGGGACTAGCGGGGGTTTAGAGACCCAGTACTTC.